A single sample is the source of the 19 T cell receptor beta chains below, sequenced in a study of blood T cell repertoires in COVID-19 (dated by TCRdb to 2018 to 2021). Receptor amplification or capture employed the immunoSEQ multiplex PCR assay. Held by TCRdb, this immuneACCESS table contains in-frame sequences only and omits some clones. Under half of the omission traces to an unresolved V gene where checked; the cause of the rest is unknown. Within this sample are about 70,000 clones, with roughly 86% of them counted one time only. In total, the top ten clones hold 16% of the sample. Specimen: peripheral blood. These receptors were obtained from a middle-aged man with COVID-19, enrolled during active disease.

The chain couples TRBV5-1 to TRBJ1-1, with D possibly matching TRBD1 (6 bases). Per germline, CDR1 SGHRS and CDR2 YFSETQ. V dropped 3 bases and J dropped 3 bases, with 9 bases sitting between them. The CDR3 runs to 13 residues. CDR3 nucleotides: TGCGCCAGCAGCTATGCAGGGGACACTGAAGCTTTCTTT. Amino acids: CASSYAGDTEAFF.

The chain has TRBV27 and TRBJ2-7; 11 bases line up with TRBD2. CDR1 and CDR2 (germline): MNHEY, SMNVEV (reference sequence). After removal of 5 bases from V and 5 bases from J, the junction contained 11 bases not matched to a gene. This CDR3 has 16 residues. CDR3 bases: TGTGCCAGCAGTGCCACCCCGGGACTAGCGGCAAACGAGCAGTACTTC. Encoded protein: CASSATPGLAANEQYF.

The count of this clone is one. This rearrangement joins TRBV10-3 to TRBJ2-5, with 9 bases identical to TRBD1. The V segment lost 4 bases and the J segment 0 bases; nucleotides outside the gene matches: 3. The germline gives CDR1 ENHRY, CDR2 SYGVKD. The CDR3 sequence is 15 residues long. The CDR3 DNA reads as TGTGCCATCAGTGGGGACAGGGACTACCAAGAGACCCAGTACTTC. Translated, it gives CAISGDRDYQETQYF.

This sequence joins TRBV3-1 (or the pseudogene TRBV3-2) and TRBJ1-6, with TRBD1 matching 9 bases. CDR3 length: 17 amino acids. The germline V gene has CDR1 LGHDT and CDR2 YNNKEL (reference sequence). V lost 1 base, J lost 14 bases, and 15 bases stayed unmatched. In DNA, the CDR3 is TGTGCCAGCAGCCAAGGATTAATAGGACAGGGGCCCCAAACCCTCCACTTT. Protein sequence: CASSQGLIGQGPQTLHF.

The J gene is TRBJ2-5, the V gene TRBV4-2; 16 bases agree with TRBD2. Trimming removed 4 bases from V and 5 bases from J; junction bases left unmatched: 13. This CDR3 is 19 amino acids long. Germline V lookup: CDR1 LGHNA, CDR2 YNFKEQ. The CDR3 DNA reads TGTGCCAGCAGCCCGGCTGCTGGGACTAGCGGGGGGGCGGAGGAGACCCAGTACTTC. It specifies CASSPAAGTSGGAEETQYF.

J is TRBJ2-5 and V is TRBV5-1, with 14 bases aligning to TRBD2. Germline V gene data show CDR1 as SGHRS and CDR2 as YFSETQ. Trimming took 4 bases from V and 3 from J; bases not matched to a gene: 5. This CDR3 comprises 16 residues. The CDR3 region has the DNA TGCGCCAGCAGCCTAGGGACTAGCGGGAGCGAAGAGACCCAGTACTTC. As protein: CASSLGTSGSEETQYF.

The chain employs TRBV3-1 (or the pseudogene TRBV3-2) and TRBJ1-3; no definite D call. This CDR3 is built from 13 residues. V was clipped by 5 bases and J by 11 bases, with 16 bases between them. Germline V lookup: CDR1 LGHDT, CDR2 YNNKEL (reference sequence). In DNA, the CDR3 is TGTGCCAGCAGCAGAGACTCGTCCTATTCCATATATTTT. This gives the protein CASSRDSSYSIYF.

The chain combines TRBV4-1 with TRBJ2-5, with 9 bases aligning to TRBD1. The length of the CDR3 is 14 residues. CDR1 MGHRA and CDR2 YSYEKL come from the germline V gene. Trimming took 3 bases from V and 4 from J; bases not matched to a gene: 3. CDR3 nucleotide sequence: TGCGCCAGCAGCCAGTCGGGACAGGGAGAGACCCAGTACTTC. It codes for CASSQSGQGETQYF.

The chain is built from TRBV30 and TRBJ1-2, with 7 bases identical to TRBD1. Germline trimming cut 2 bases from V and 4 bases from J; bases unmatched to any gene: 7. Germline V gene lookup returns CDR1 GTSNPN and CDR2 SVGIG (reference sequence). This CDR3 region has 14 residues. CDR3 coding DNA: TGTGCCTGGAGTACGCCAGGGGGTGCCTATGGCTACACCTTC. Amino acid sequence: CAWSTPGGAYGYTF. The whole variable domain, remainder taken from reference TRBV30 and TRBJ1-2, is SQTIHQWPATLVQPVGSPLSLECTVEGTSNPNLYWYRQAAGRGLQLLFYSVGIGQISSEVPQNLSASRPQDRQFILSSKKLLLSDSGFYLCAWSTPGGAYGYTFGSGTRLTVV.

The rearrangement links TRBV3-1 (or the pseudogene TRBV3-2) to TRBJ2-3; 15 positions agree with TRBD2. Germline V CDR1 and CDR2: LGHDT, YNNKEL (reference sequence). The CDR3 contains 21 residues. V shed 4 bases and J 0 bases; nucleotides not matched to a gene: 14. The CDR3 DNA reads TGTGCCAGCAGCCCGCCCCGCGGGGGACTAGCGGGGGGCATAAGCACAGATACGCAGTATTTT. Translating it yields CASSPPRGGLAGGISTDTQYF.

The rearrangement joins TRBV18 to TRBJ2-7; TRBD2 might be the D (6 bases). The CDR3 extends over 13 amino acids. The ends were cut back, 3 bases at V and 5 bases at J, with 11 bases in the middle. Per the germline V gene, CDR1 is KGHSH and CDR2 is LQKENI. CDR3 in amino acids: CASSPPGVHEQYF. The CDR3 nucleotides read TGTGCCAGCTCACCTCCGGGGGTCCACGAGCAGTACTTC.

The chain combines TRBV4-1 with TRBJ1-5, with TRBD1 identical over 9 bases. The length of the CDR3 is 13 residues. Germline V lookup: CDR1 MGHRA, CDR2 YSYEKL. Trimming cost V 0 bases and J 15 bases; bases outside gene matches: 6. The chain's CDR3 is CASSQDRDRVVHF. The CDR3 DNA follows: TGCGCCAGCAGCCAAGATCGGGACAGGGTCGTGCATTTT.

The chain uses TRBV6-5 and TRBJ2-3; no clear D gene. Looked up from germline, CDR1 is MNHEY and CDR2 is SVGAGI. The CDR3 contains 12 residues. Trimming pared 7 bases from V and 0 bases from J, leaving 5 bases between. The CDR3 sequence: CASTSSTDTQYF. CDR3 nucleotides: TGTGCCAGCACAAGCAGCACAGATACGCAGTATTTT.

The chain couples TRBV3-1 (or the pseudogene TRBV3-2) to TRBJ2-7; 10 bases align to TRBD2. CDR3 size: 16 residues. Germline-derived CDR1 and CDR2 are LGHDT and YNNKEL (reference sequence). V shed 7 bases, J shed 0 bases, and the junction held 9 bases outside the gene matches. CDR3 loop: CASTGSGGISSYEQYF. The CDR3 DNA reads as TGTGCCAGCACCGGTAGCGGGGGGATCAGCTCCTACGAGCAGTACTTC.

This chain joins TRBV2 and TRBJ1-2; TRBD1 might be the D (6 bases). V was shortened by 7 bases and J by 4 bases, with 16 bases between the two germline ends. Germline CDR1 reads SNHLY; CDR2 reads FYNNEI. The CDR3 has 14 residues. This chain's CDR3 is CASITGPEGYGYTF. The CDR3 coding sequence is TGTGCCAGCATCACAGGGCCAGAAGGCTATGGCTACACCTTC. Filled out from reference TRBV2 and TRBJ1-2, the complete variable domain reads EPEVTQTPSHQVTQMGQEVILRCVPISNHLYFYWYRQILGQKVEFLVSFYNNEISEKSEIFDDQFSVERPDGSNFTLKIRSTKLEDSAMYFCASITGPEGYGYTFGSGTRLTVV.

The V gene is TRBV4-1, the J gene TRBJ2-6; D remains ambiguous. Trimming pared 5 bases from V and 2 bases from J, leaving 13 bases between. The CDR3 extends over 16 amino acids. The germline V gene has CDR1 MGHRA and CDR2 YSYEKL. CDR3 sequence (DNA): TGCGCCAGCAGCTCCCAAGACCTAGCTGGGGCCAACGTCCTGACTTTC. Translating gives CASSSQDLAGANVLTF.

The chain recombines TRBV30 with TRBJ2-1, with 9 bases that match TRBD1. The CDR3 sequence is 13 residues long. Looked up from germline, CDR1 is GTSNPN and CDR2 is SVGIG (reference sequence). Trimming took 0 bases from V and 11 from J; bases not matched to a gene: 5. The CDR3 DNA sequence: TGTGCCTGGAGTGTAATAGGACAGGGGAAGCAGTTCTTC. Translation gives CAWSVIGQGKQFF.

V gene TRBV30 combines with J gene TRBJ1-1; TRBD1 matches 11 bases. This CDR3 comprises 19 residues. V shed 2 bases and J 5 bases; nucleotides not matched to a gene: 19. Germline CDR1 GTSNPN, CDR2 SVGIG (reference sequence). CDR3 DNA sequence: TGTGCCTGGAGTTCTGGGACAGGGGGGGTAGTATATGAACGGACTGAAGCTTTCTTT. Translation gives CAWSSGTGGVVYERTEAFF.

In nucleotides, the CDR3 is TGTGCCAGCACCCTAGAGTGGTTGGGTGAAGCTTTCTTT. Translated, it gives CASTLEWLGEAFF. The rearrangement joins TRBV12-3 or TRBV12-4 to TRBJ1-1; D call uncertain. This CDR3 is 13 amino acids long. The germline V and J ends were trimmed by 7 bases and 7 bases, with 16 bases remaining between them.